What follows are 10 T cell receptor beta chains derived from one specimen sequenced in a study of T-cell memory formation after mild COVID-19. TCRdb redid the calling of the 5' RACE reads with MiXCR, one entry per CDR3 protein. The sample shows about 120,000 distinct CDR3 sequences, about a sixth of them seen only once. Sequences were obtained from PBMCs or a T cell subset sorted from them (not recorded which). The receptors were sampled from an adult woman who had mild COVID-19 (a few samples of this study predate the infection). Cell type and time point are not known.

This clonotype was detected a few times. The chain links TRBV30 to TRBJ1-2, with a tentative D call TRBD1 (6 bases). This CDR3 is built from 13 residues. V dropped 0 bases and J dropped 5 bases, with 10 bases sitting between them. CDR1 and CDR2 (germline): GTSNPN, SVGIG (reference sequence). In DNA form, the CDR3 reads TGTGCCTGGAGTGTAGGGGGACTTTATGGCTACACCTTC. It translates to CAWSVGGLYGYTF. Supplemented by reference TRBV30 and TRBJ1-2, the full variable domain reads SQTIHQWPATLVQPVGSPLSLECTVEGTSNPNLYWYRQAAGRGLQLLFYSVGIGQISSEVPQNLSASRPQDRQFILSSKKLLLSDSGFYLCAWSVGGLYGYTFGSGTRLTVV.

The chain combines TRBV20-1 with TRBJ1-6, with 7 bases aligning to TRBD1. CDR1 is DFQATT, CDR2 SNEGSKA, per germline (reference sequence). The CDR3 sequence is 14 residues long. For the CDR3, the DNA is TGCAGCGTAACAGCTAGACAGGGTAGTTCACCCCTCCACTTT. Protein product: CSVTARQGSSPLHF.

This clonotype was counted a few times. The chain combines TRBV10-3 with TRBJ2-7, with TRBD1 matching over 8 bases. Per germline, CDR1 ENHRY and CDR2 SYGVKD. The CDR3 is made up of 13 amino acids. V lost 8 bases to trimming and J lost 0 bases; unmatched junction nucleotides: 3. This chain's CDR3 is CAIGQGYSYEQYF. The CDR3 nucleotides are TGTGCCATCGGACAGGGTTACTCCTACGAGCAGTACTTC.

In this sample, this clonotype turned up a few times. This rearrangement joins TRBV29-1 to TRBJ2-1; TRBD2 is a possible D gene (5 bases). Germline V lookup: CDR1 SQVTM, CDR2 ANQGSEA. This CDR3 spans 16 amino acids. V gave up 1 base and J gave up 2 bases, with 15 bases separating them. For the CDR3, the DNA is TGCAGCGTTGAAGGGGTTGTAGGGAGCCCCTACAATGAGCAGTTCTTC. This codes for CSVEGVVGSPYNEQFF.

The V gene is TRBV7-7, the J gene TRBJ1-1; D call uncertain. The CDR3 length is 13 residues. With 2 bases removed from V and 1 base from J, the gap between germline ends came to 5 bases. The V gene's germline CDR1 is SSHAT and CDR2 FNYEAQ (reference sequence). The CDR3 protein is CASSLYRNTEAFF. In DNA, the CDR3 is TGTGCCAGCAGCTTATACCGGAACACTGAAGCTTTCTTT.

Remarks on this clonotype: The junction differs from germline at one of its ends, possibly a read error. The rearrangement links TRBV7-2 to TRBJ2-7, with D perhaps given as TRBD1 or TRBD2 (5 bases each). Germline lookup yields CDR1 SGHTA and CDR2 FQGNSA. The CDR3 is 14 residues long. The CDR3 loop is CASSSQGPLYEKYF. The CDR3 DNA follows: TGTGCCAGCAGCTCCCAGGGACCCCTGTACGAGAAGTACTTC. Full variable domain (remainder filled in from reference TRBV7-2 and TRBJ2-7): GAGVSQSPSNKVTEKGKDVELRCDPISGHTALYWYRQSLGQGLEFLIYFQGNSAPDKSGLPSDRFSAERTGGSVSTLTIQRTQQEDSAVYLCASSSQGPLYEKYFGPGTRLTVT.

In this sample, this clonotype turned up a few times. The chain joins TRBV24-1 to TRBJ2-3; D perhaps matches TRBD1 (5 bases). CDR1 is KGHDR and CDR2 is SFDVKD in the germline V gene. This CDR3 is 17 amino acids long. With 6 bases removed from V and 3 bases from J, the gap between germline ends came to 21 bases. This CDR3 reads CATSSTGAGLRTDTQYF. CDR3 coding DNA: TGTGCCACCAGTTCGACTGGGGCAGGGTTGAGAACAGATACGCAGTATTTT.

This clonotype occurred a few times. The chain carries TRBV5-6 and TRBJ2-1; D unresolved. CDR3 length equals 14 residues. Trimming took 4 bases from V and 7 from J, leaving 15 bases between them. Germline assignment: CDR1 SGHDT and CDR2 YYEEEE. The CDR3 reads CASSPMAVRNEQFF. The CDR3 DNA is TGTGCCAGCAGCCCGATGGCCGTGCGGAATGAGCAGTTCTTC.

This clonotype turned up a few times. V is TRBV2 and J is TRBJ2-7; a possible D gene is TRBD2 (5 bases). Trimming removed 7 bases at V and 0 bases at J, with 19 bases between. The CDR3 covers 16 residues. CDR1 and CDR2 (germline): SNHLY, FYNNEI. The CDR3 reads CASKKEVDSASYEQYF. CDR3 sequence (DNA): TGTGCCAGCAAGAAGGAGGTAGATTCCGCCTCCTACGAGCAGTACTTC.

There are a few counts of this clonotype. This CDR3 is CASRTPYTEAFF. CDR3 DNA: TGTGCCAGCAGAACACCCTACACTGAAGCTTTCTTT. The V and J genes are TRBV6-2 or TRBV6-3 and TRBJ1-1, with D hard to call. V was trimmed by 6 bases and J by 3 bases, leaving 8 bases between them. Germline-derived CDR1 and CDR2 are MNHEY and SVGEGT. The CDR3 runs 12 residues.